The clone carrying this TCR beta chain turned up a few times. This CDR3 spans 14 amino acids. CDR1 and CDR2 from the germline V gene are SGHTA and FQGNSA. Every sample had a minimum of 6.5 million PBMCs isolated. This entry is derived from a study of blood T cells in healthy people across ages. Study in general: Using template switching, researchers captured about one barcoded beta molecule for each two T cells.

A second PCR, run for about 6 to 11 cycles, used a sample-barcoded 5' primer plus a J-beta primer mix. Every cDNA molecule bore a tag from a template-switch adaptor containing 12 random nucleotides. CDR3-containing paired-end reads numbering at least 2.5 million came from each sample. TCRdb re-analysed the 5' RACE reads in MiXCR, keeping a single row per CDR3 protein. The table has 1,500,000 or so distinct CDR3 sequences, under 55% seen once. Sequencing was carried out using blood. The sequence was obtained from a woman younger than 35 in good health. This chain links TRBV7-2 with TRBJ2-5; a possible D gene is TRBD2 (6 bases). The J call may be in error: the DNA end matches TRBJ2-7 better. CDR3 in DNA: TGTGCCAGCAGCTTTGTGGAGGGAAACTGCGAGCAGTACTTC. Its translation: CASSFVEGNCEQYF.